This TCR beta chain was identified in a study of cytomegalovirus exposure and HLA in healthy donors. Turning to this clone: Its antigen is currently unknown. The junction departs from the called germline gene at one end, perhaps through a read error.

Libraries were prepared by immunoSEQ multiplex PCR; TCRdb keeps only in-frame clonotypes and omits some of them. The table records 200,000 or so clones, approximately 80% of them present only once. This CDR3 has 12 residues. Looked up from germline, CDR1 is MNHEY and CDR2 is SVGAGI. Whole-study results and caveats: The finding came from a later analysis; first-cohort TCR clusters tended to co-occur in the 110 or so validation repertoires. Cytomegalovirus status was reportedly diagnosed by the classifier with high sensitivity and specificity. The authors confirmed in vitro that three CMV-associated chains were specific for CMV antigens.

The sequencing sample was made of PBMCs. The TCR sequence derives from a man between 18 and 29 years old in good health and CMV-seropositive. The chain joins TRBV6-5 to TRBJ1-2; D remains ambiguous. CDR3 amino acids: CASSYNRRPCVF. The DNA of the CDR3 is TGTGCCAGCAGTTACAACAGACGTCCGTGTGTTTTC.